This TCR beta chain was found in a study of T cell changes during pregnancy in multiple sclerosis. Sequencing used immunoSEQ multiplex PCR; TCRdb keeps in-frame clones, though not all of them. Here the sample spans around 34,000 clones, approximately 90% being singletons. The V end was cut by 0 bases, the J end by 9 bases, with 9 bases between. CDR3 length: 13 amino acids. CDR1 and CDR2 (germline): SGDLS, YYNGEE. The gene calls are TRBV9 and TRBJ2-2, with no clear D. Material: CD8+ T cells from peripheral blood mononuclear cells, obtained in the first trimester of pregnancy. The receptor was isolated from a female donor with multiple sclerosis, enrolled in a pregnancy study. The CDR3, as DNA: TGTGCCAGCAGCGTAGAAACGGGTAGGGAGCTGTTTTTT. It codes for CASSVETGRELFF.